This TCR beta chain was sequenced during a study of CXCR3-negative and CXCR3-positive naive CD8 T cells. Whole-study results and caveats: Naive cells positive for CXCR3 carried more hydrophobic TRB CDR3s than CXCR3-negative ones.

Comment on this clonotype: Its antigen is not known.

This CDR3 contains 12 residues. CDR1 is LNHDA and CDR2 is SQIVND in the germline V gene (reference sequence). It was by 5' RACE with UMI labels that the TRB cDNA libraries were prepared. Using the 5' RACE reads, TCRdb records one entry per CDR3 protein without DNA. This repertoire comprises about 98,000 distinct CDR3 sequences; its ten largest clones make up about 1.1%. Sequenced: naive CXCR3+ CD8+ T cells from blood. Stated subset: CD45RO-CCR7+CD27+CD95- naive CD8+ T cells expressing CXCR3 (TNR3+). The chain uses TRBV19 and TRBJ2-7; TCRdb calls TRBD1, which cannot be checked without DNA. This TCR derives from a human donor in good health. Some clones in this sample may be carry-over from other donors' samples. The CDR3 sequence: CASSATGYEQYF. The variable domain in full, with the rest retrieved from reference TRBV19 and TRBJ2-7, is DGGITQSPKYLFRKEGQNVTLSCEQNLNHDAMYWYRQDPGQGLRLIYYSQIVNDFQKGDIAEGYSVSREKKESFPLTVTSAQKNPTAFYLCASSATGYEQYFGPGTRLTVT.